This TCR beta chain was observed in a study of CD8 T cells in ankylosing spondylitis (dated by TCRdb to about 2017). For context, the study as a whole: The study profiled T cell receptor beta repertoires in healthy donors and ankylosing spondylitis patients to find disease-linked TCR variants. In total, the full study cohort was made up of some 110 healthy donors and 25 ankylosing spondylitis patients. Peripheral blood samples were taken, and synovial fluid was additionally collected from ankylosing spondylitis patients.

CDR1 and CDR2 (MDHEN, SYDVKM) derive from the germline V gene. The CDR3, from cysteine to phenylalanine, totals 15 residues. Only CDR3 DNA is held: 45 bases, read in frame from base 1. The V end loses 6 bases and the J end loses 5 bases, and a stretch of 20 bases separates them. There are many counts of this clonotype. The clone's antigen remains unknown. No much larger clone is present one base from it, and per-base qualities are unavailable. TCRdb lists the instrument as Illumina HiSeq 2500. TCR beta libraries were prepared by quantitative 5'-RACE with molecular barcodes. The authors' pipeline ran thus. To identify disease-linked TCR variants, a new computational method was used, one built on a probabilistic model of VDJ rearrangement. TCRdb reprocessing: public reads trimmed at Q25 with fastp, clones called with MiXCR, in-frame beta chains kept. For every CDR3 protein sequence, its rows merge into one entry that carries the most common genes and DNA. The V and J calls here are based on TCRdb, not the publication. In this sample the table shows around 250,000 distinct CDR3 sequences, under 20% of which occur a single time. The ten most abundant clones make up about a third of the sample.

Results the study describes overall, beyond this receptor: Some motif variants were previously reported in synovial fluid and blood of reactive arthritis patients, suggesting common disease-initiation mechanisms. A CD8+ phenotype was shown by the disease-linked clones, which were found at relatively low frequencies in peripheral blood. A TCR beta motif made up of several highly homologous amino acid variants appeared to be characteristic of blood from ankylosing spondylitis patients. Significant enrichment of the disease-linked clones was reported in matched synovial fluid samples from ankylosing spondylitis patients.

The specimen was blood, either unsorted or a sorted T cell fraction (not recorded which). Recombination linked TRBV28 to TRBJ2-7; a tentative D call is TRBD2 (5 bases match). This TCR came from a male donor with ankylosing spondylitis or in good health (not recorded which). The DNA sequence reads TGTGCCAGCAGGGGGATCGAGCTCCCCGGGAACGAGCAGTACTTC. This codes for CASRGIELPGNEQYF.